This T cell receptor beta chain was sequenced in a study of blood T cell repertoires in COVID-19. Looking at the study overall: The analysed material was cDNA or gDNA that came from T cells, B-cell-depleted T cells, or PBMCs.

The germline V gene has CDR1 ENHRY and CDR2 SYGVKD. The V gene end was trimmed by 7 bases and the J gene end by 4 bases; junction bases not matched to a gene: 14. This CDR3 spans 17 amino acids. Data came from immunoSEQ multiplex PCR; TCRdb stores just in-frame clones and leaves some out. Of just over 300,000 clones listed, roughly 90% were seen once; the top ten hold 1.5% to 2%. Material for sequencing was peripheral blood. This clonotype was obtained from a woman aged 25 to 39 with COVID-19, enrolled during active disease. V and J are TRBV10-3 and TRBJ2-1; the match to TRBD2 covers 9 bases. This chain's CDR3 is CAITQSWASGEYNEQFF. The CDR3 bases are TGTGCCATCACCCAATCCTGGGCTAGCGGGGAGTACAATGAGCAGTTCTTC.